This is a list of T cell receptor beta chains from one sample in a study of identical twins. TCRdb reprocessed the 5' RACE reads via MiXCR and lists one record per CDR3 protein. In the table there are 450,000 to 500,000 distinct CDR3 sequences, 14% of which are singletons. The sample also formed part of further work on yellow fever vaccine responses in identical twins.

The sequenced sample was CD4+ T cells sorted from blood. The receptors derive from a woman younger than 35 in good health. Both conserved end residues are part of each CDR3. Size is omitted from some rows. Given values are once, few, many or a class for expanded clones.

18,NA,TRBV7-3,CASSRTSGGFRSYNEQFF
12,few,TRBV29-1,CSVGSTTDTQYF
16,NA,TRBV27,CASSLAGLATNEKLFF
14,few,TRBV12-3/TRBV12-4,CASSPGQGGTEAFF
16,few,TRBV28,CASRPRQGARGTEAFF
16,NA,TRBV20-1,CSARDQGLATIETQYF
15,many,TRBV12-3/TRBV12-4,CASSSSRGHQETQYF
16,few,TRBV5-1,CASSLGGGGGVYEQYF
13,few,TRBV28,CASSSWTVQRYTF
17,few,TRBV19,CASSTRWRGLGNQPQHF
14,NA,TRBV13,CASSPGLRPGELFF
10,NA,TRBV28,CASRGDTIYF
14,few,TRBV2,CASSPGPPAVEQYF
14,many,TRBV28,CASRGQGSTDTQYF
16,NA,TRBV6-5,CASSYSRAANTGELFF
16,few,TRBV12-5,CASGLVLAGNTGELFF
14,few,TRBV7-2,CASSPGPLGDTQYF
13,NA,TRBV28,CASRPGGAAGQYF
12,NA,TRBV6-1,CASSEAGLGYTF
15,NA,TRBV4-1,CASSQVGAKRLEQFF
14,many,TRBV7-2,CASRRQGSTGELFF
15,few,TRBV10-3,CAIRASGRTTDTQYF
14,many,TRBV10-3,CAISLTGGSYEQYF